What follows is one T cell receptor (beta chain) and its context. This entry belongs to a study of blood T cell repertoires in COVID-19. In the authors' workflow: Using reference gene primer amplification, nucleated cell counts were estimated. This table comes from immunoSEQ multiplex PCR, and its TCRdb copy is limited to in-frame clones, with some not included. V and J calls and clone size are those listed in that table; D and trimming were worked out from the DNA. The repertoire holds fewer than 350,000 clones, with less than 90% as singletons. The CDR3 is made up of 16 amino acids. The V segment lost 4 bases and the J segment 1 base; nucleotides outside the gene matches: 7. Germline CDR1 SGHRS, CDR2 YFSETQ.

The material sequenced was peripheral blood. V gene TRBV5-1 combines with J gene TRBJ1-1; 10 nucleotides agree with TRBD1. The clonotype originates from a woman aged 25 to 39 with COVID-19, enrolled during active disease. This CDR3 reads CASSADRGARNTEAFF. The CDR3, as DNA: TGCGCCAGCAGCGCGGACAGGGGGGCGAGGAACACTGAAGCTTTCTTT.